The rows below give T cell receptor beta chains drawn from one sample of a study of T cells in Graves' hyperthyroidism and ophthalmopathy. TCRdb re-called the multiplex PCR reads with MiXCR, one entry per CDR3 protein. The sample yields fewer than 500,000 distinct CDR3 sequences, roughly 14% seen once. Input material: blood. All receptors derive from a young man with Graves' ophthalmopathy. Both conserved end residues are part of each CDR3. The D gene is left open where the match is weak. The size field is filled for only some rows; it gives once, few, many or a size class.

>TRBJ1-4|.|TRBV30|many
TGTGCCTGGAGTGACCCGACAGATTCTAATGAAAAACTGTTTTTT
CAWSDPTDSNEKLFF
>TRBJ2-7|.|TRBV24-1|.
TGTGCCGCCAGTGATTTGCACTTCCGCGAGCAGTACTTC
CAASDLHFREQYF
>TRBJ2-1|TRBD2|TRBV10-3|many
TGTGCCATCCTTAAGGGACTAGCGGGAGACGTGGGTGAGCAGTTCTTC
CAILKGLAGDVGEQFF
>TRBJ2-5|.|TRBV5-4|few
TGTGCCAGCAGCTTGGAGCGTCGACAAGAGACCCAGTACTTC
CASSLERRQETQYF
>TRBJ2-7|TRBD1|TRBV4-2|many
TGTGCCAGCAGTGGGACAGGGGTGGCCTACGAGCAGTACTTC
CASSGTGVAYEQYF
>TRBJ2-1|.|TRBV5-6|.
TGTGCCAGCAGCTTGGCCCTACTAGCTCGGAGAGACAATGAGCAGTTCTTC
CASSLALLARRDNEQFF
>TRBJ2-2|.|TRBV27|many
TGTGCCAGCAGTCTCTTACAGGGCTCGGGCACCGGGGAGCTGTTTTTT
CASSLLQGSGTGELFF
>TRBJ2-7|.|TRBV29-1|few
TGCAGCGTTGAAGGGCCCGCCGAGCAGTACTTC
CSVEGPAEQYF
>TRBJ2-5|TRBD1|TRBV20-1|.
TGCAGTGCCCGGCTCCCGACAGGGCTCCAAGAGACCCAGTACTTC
CSARLPTGLQETQYF
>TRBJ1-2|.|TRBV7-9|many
TGTGCCAGCAGCCGAGAGGCAGGAGGGGGCTACACCTTC
CASSREAGGGYTF
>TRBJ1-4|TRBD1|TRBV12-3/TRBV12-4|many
TGTGCCAGCAGCCCCTGGGACAGGCCTGAAAAACTGTTTTTT
CASSPWDRPEKLFF
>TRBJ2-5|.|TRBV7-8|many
TGTGCCAGCAGCACCGGACTTCAAGAGACCCAGTACTTC
CASSTGLQETQYF
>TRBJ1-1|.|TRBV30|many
TGTGCCCATCGTAAAGGGATGAACACTGAAGCTTTCTTT
CAHRKGMNTEAFF
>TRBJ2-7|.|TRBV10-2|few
TGCGCCAGCAGTGTCGAAGGGTGGGCCGAGCAGTACTTC
CASSVEGWAEQYF
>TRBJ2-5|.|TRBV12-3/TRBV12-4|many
TGTGCCAGCAGTTTGGCCTGGGAGACCCAGTACTTC
CASSLAWETQYF
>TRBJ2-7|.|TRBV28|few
TGTGCCAGCAAACCGACAGGCTTCTCCTACGAGCAGTACTTC
CASKPTGFSYEQYF
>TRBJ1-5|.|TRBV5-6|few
TGTGCCAGCAGCTCTACAAAGCCGCGGGATTTCAATAGCAATCAGCCCCAGCATTTT
CASSSTKPRDFNSNQPQHF
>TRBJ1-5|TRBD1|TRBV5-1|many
TGCGCCAGCAGTTATCGGACAGGGTTCAATCAGCCCCAGCATTTT
CASSYRTGFNQPQHF
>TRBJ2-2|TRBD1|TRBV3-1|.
TGTGCCAGCAGCTCCGGGACAGGGTTTGGCGGGGAGCTGTTTTTT
CASSSGTGFGGELFF
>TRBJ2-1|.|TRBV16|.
TGTGCCAGCAGCCCTACCAGTTTTAGCTCCTACAATGAGCAGTTCTTC
CASSPTSFSSYNEQFF
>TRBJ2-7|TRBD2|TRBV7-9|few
TGTGCCAGCAGCTTACCTAGCGGGGGGTATGAGCAGTACTTC
CASSLPSGGYEQYF
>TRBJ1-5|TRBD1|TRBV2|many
TGTGCCAGCAGTTCCCACGGGACAGGGTCCAATCAGCCCCAGCATTTT
CASSSHGTGSNQPQHF
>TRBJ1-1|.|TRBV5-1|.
TGCGCCAGCAGCTTTTCGGGTCCCACTGAAGCTTTCTTT
CASSFSGPTEAFF
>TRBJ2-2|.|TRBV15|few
TGTGCCACCAGCAGTAGACTAGGGAACACCGGGGAGCTGTTTTTT
CATSSRLGNTGELFF
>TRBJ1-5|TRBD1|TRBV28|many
TGTGCCAGCAGTTTAGGTCGTTTTGGGACAGGGGCCCATCAGCCCCAGCATTTT
CASSLGRFGTGAHQPQHF
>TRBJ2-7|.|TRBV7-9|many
TGTGCCAGCAGCTTAGCTCAGCGAGGGAACGAGCAGTACTTC
CASSLAQRGNEQYF
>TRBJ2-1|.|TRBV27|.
TGTGCCGGCAGTTCGATAGGGATGGTGTTCTTC
CAGSSIGMVFF
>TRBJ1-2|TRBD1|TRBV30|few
TGTGCCTGGACCCTCTTCCCCAGGGACAGCTATGGCTACACCTTC
CAWTLFPRDSYGYTF
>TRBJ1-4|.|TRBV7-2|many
TGTGCCAGCAGCTTAGGGGTCAAGGACGAAAAACTGTTTTTT
CASSLGVKDEKLFF
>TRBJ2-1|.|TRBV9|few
TGTGCCAGCAGCGAAGACGACAATGAGCAGTTCTTC
CASSEDDNEQFF
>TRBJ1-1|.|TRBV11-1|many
TGTGCCAGCAGACTGGCGAACACTGAAGCTTTCTTT
CASRLANTEAFF
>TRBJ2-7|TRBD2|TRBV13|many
TGTGCCAGCAGCTTCGGCGGGAGGTACGCCTACGAGCAGTACTTC
CASSFGGRYAYEQYF
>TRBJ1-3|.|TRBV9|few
TGTGCCAGCAGCGTCCAGGGCTCTGGAAACACCATATATTTT
CASSVQGSGNTIYF
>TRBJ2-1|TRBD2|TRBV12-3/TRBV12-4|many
TGTGCCAGCAGTCCAGGACTAGCGCGAAGGGATGAGCAGTTCTTC
CASSPGLARRDEQFF
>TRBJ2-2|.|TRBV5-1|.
TGCGCCAGCGGCTTGTATTTCGCCGGGATTTTTACCGGGGAGCTGTTTTTT
CASGLYFAGIFTGELFF